The 5 T cell receptor beta chains given below trace back to one sample, sequenced in a study of identical twins. TCRdb re-derived calls from the 5' RACE reads in MiXCR, one entry per CDR3 protein. Altogether roughly 690,000 distinct CDR3 sequences are present, 5.5% to 6.5% being singletons, with the ten largest covering roughly 2%. The sequenced sample was naive T cells sorted from blood. All receptors come from a man aged 18-30 years in good health.

This clonotype turned up a few times. V usage is TRBV3-1 and J usage is TRBJ2-5, with unresolved D. This CDR3 has 16 residues. Trimming cost V 6 bases and J 5 bases, with 22 bases left between them. Germline V gene data show CDR1 as LGHDT and CDR2 as YNNKEL (reference sequence). The chain's CDR3 is CASRSTRSSPRETQYF. CDR3 nucleotides: TGTGCCAGCAGGAGCACTCGGTCGTCTCCCCGGGAGACCCAGTACTTC.

The genes are TRBV6-9 and TRBJ2-7; 10 nucleotides match TRBD1. Germline trimming cut 6 bases from V and 3 bases from J; bases unmatched to any gene: 14. Germline CDR1 MNHGY, CDR2 SVAAGI. The CDR3 covers 17 residues. The CDR3 protein is CASRPGQGVAQDYEQYF. CDR3 in DNA: TGTGCCAGCAGACCTGGACAGGGGGTCGCGCAAGACTACGAGCAGTACTTC.

The V gene is TRBV28, the J gene TRBJ2-1; D call uncertain. Trimming removed 5 bases from V and 2 bases from J, with 13 bases in between. CDR1 and CDR2 (germline): MDHEN, SYDVKM. The CDR3 consists of 15 residues. The CDR3 sequence is CASSPPKGTYNEQFF. The CDR3 DNA follows: TGTGCCAGCAGTCCACCTAAGGGCACCTACAATGAGCAGTTCTTC.

This clonotype has ten or more counts. This chain links TRBV12-3 or TRBV12-4 with TRBJ2-5, with D possibly matching TRBD2 (6 bases). This CDR3 has 15 residues. The ends were cut back, 6 bases at V and 5 bases at J, with 19 bases in the middle. Here the CDR3 DNA reads TGTGCCAGCAGCCCAAGGACGGGACTTGGTGAGACCCAGTACTTC. It translates to CASSPRTGLGETQYF.

Only a few counts were recorded for this clonotype. The chain employs TRBV19 and TRBJ2-5, with 10 bases that match TRBD1. The CDR3 loop spans 13 amino acids. With 10 bases clipped from V and 3 bases from J, the junction kept 5 bases outside the gene matches. In germline, CDR1 is LNHDA, CDR2 SQIVND (reference sequence). CDR3 protein: CATRDRGEETQYF. Here the CDR3 DNA reads TGTGCCACCCGGGACAGGGGAGAAGAGACCCAGTACTTC.